This T cell receptor (beta chain) was recorded in a study of blood T cells in healthy people across ages. Study-level information: Template switching picked up about one barcoded beta molecule for each two T cells.

Study-wide points: In long-lived donors, naive CD4+ cell counts and diversity exceeded those of aged donors.

The CDR3 is 15 amino acids. Germline CDR1 reads MGHDK; CDR2 reads SYGVNS. V gave up 3 bases and J gave up 0 bases; unmatched junction bases: 0. Per individual sample, total RNA of at least 5 micrograms was extracted. The table lists this clonotype with a few counts. Its antigen is still unknown. With a J-beta primer mix and a sample-barcoded 5' primer, a second PCR ran roughly 6 to 12 cycles. TCRdb re-called the 5' RACE reads with MiXCR, one entry per CDR3 protein. The sample has 700,000 to 900,000 distinct CDR3 sequences, approximately 53% seen once. The chain is built from TRBV25-1 and TRBJ2-3; 10 bases are a match to TRBD2. The sample taken for sequencing was blood. The clonotype originates from a man aged 80 or over in good health. The CDR3 DNA sequence: TGTGCCAGCAGTGAGACTAGCGGGAGCACAGATACGCAGTATTTT. Its protein product is CASSETSGSTDTQYF.